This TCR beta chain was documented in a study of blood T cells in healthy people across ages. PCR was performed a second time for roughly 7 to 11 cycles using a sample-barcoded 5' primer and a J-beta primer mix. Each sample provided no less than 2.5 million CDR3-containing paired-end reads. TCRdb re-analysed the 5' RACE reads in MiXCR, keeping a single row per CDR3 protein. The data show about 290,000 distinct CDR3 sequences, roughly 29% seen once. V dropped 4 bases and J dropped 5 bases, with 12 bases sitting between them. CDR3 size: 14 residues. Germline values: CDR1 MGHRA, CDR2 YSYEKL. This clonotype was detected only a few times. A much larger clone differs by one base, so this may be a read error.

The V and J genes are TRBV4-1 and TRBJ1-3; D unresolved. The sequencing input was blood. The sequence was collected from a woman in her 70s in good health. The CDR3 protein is CASSPPALRNTIYF. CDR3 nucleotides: TGCGCCAGCAGCCCCCCGGCTCTTAGAAACACCATATATTTT.